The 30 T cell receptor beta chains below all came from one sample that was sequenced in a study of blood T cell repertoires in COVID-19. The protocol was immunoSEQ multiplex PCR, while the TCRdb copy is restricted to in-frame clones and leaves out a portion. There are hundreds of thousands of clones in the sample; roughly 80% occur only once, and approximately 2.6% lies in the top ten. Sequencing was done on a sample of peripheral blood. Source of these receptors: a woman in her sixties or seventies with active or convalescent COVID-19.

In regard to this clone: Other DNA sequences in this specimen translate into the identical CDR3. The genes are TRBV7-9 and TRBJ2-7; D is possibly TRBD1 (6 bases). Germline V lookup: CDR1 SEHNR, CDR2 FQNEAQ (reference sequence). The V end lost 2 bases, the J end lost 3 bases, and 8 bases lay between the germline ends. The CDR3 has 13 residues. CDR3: CASSLRGSYEQYF. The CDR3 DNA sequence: TGTGCCAGCAGCTTAAGGGGGAGCTACGAGCAGTACTTC.

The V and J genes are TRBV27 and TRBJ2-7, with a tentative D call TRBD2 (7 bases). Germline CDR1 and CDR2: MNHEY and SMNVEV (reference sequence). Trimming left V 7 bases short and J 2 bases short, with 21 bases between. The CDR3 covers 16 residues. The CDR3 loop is CASTGTIAGAPYEQYF. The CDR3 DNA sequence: TGTGCCAGCACAGGAACCATCGCGGGGGCCCCCTACGAGCAGTACTTC.

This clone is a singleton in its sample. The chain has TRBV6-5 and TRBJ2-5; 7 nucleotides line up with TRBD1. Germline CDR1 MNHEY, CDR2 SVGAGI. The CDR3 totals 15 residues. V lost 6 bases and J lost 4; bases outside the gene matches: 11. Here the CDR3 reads CASRYRGSARETQYF. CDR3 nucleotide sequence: TGTGCCAGCAGGTACAGGGGATCAGCGCGAGAGACCCAGTACTTC.

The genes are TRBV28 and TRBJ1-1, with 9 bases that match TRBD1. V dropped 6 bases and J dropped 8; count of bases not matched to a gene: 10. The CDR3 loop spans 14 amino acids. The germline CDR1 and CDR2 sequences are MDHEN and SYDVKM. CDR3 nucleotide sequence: TGTGCCAGCAGCCTTTCGACCGGGACAGGGGAAGCTTTCTTT. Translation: CASSLSTGTGEAFF.

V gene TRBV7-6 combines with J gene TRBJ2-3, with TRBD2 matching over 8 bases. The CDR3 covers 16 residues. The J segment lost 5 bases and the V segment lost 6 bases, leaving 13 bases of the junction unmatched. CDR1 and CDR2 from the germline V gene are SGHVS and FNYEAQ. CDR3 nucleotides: TGTGCCAGCAGTGCGACCGGGATTGCGGGAGGAGATACGCAGTATTTT. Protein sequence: CASSATGIAGGDTQYF.

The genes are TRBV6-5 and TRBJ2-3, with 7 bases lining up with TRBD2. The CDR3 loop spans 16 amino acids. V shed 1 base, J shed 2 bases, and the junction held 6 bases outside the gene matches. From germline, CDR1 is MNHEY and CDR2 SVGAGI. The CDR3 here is CASSYYGAGPTDTQYF. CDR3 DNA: TGTGCCAGCAGTTACTATGGAGCGGGACCCACAGATACGCAGTATTTT.

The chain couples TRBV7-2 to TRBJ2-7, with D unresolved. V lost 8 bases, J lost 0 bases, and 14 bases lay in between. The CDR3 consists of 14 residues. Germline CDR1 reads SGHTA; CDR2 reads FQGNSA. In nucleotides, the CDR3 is TGTGCCAGCGTACCCAGTCGGGTCTCCTACGAGCAGTACTTC. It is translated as CASVPSRVSYEQYF.

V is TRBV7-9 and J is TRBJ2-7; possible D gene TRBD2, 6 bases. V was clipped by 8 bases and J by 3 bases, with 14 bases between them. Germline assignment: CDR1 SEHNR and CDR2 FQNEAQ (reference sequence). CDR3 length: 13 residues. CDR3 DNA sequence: TGTGCCAGCTGCTGTAGCGGCCACTACGAGCAGTACTTC. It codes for CASCCSGHYEQYF.

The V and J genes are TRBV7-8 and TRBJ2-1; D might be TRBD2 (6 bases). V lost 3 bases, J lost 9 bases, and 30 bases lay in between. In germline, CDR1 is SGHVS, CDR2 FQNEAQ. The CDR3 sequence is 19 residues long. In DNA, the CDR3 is TGTGCCAGCAGCTTCCGCTCCCTTGGGCGGGATACCCTTTTCGCTGAGCAGTTCTTC. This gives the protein CASSFRSLGRDTLFAEQFF. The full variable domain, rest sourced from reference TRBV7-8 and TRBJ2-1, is GAGVSQSPRYKVAKRGQDVALRCDPISGHVSLFWYQQALGQGPEFLTYFQNEAQLDKSGLPSDRFFAERPEGSVSTLKIQRTQQEDSAVYLCASSFRSLGRDTLFAEQFFGPGTRLTVL.

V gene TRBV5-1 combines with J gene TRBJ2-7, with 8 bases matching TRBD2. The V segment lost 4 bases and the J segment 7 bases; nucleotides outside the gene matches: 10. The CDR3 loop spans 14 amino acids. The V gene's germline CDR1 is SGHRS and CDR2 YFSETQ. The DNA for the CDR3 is TGCGCCAGCAGCCCGGGACTAGAAGTTGGGGAGCAGTACTTC. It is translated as CASSPGLEVGEQYF.

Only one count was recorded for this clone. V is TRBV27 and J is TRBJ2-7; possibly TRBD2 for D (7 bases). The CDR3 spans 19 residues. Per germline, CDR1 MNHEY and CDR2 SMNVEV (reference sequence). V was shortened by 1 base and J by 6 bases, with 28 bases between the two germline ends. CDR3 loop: CASSLLARRDTGGWVEQYF. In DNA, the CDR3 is TGTGCCAGCAGTTTATTGGCCCGACGGGACACGGGGGGTTGGGTCGAGCAGTACTTC.

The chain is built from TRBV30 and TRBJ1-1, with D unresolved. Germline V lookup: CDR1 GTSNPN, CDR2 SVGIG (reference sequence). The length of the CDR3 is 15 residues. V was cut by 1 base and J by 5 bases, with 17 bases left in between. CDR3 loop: CAWSGVEGLGTEAFF. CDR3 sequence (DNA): TGTGCCTGGAGTGGAGTGGAGGGCTTGGGGACTGAAGCTTTCTTT.

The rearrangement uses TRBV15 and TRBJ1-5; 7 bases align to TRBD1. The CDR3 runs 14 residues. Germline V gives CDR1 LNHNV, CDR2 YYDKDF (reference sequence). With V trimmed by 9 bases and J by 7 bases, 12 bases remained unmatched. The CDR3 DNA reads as TGTGCCACAGCACCGACAGGGTATGGACAGCCCCAGCATTTT. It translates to CATAPTGYGQPQHF.

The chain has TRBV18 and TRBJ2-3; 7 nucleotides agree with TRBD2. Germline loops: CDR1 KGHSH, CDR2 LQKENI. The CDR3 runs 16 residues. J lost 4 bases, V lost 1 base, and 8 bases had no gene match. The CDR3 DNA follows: TGTGCCAGCTCACCACAGGTCGGGAGGAGGGCAGATACGCAGTATTTT. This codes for CASSPQVGRRADTQYF.

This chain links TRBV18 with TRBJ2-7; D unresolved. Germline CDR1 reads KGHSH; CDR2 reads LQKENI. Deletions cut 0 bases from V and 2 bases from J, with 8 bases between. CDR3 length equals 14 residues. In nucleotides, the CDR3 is TGTGCCAGCTCACCACCTTTCAGTCCCTACGAGCAGTACTTC. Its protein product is CASSPPFSPYEQYF.

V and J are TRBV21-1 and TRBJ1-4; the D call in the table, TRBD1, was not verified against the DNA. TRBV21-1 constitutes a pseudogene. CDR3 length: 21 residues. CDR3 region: CASSMDGQEQTKRATNEKLFF. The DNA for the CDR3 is TGTGCCAGCAGCATGGATGGACAGGAGCAAACCAAGAGGGCAACTAATGAAAAACTGTTTTTT.

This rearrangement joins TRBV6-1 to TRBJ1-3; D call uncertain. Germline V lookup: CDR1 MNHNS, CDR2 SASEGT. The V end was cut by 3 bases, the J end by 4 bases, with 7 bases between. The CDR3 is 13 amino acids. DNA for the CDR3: TGTGCCAGCAGTGAGGCCACAGGAAACACCATATATTTT. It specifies CASSEATGNTIYF.

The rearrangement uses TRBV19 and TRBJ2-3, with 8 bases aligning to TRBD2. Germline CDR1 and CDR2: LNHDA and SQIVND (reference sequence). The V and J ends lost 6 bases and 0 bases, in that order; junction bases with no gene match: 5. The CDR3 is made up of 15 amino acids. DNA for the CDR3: TGTGCCAGTAGGAGCGGGAGCCCGAGCACAGATACGCAGTATTTT. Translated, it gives CASRSGSPSTDTQYF.

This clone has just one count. Here the CDR3 reads CASSFAGRDEQFF. The CDR3, as DNA: TGTGCCAGCAGTTTCGCCGGGAGGGATGAGCAGTTCTTC. The chain carries TRBV12-3 or TRBV12-4 and TRBJ2-1; 8 nucleotides align to TRBD2. V was pared by 3 bases and J by 8 bases, with 3 bases of the junction left unmatched. The CDR3 consists of 13 residues.

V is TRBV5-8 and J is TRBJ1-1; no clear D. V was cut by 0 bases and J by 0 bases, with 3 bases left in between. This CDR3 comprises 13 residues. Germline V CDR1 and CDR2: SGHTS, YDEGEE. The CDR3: CASSLVMNTEAFF. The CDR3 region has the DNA TGTGCCAGCAGCTTGGTTATGAACACTGAAGCTTTCTTT.

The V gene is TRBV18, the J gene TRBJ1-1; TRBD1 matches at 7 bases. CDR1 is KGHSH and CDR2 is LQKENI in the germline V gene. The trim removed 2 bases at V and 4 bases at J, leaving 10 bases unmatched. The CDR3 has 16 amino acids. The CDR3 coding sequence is TGTGCCAGCTCACCAGTCGGGGCCGGGACAGCCACTGAAGCTTTCTTT. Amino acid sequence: CASSPVGAGTATEAFF.

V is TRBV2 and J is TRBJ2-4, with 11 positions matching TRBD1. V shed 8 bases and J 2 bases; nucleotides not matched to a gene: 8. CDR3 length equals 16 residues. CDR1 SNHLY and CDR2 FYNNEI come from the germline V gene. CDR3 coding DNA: TGTGCCAGCCATAGGGACAGGGGGTCGTCCAAAAACATTCAGTACTTC. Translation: CASHRDRGSSKNIQYF.

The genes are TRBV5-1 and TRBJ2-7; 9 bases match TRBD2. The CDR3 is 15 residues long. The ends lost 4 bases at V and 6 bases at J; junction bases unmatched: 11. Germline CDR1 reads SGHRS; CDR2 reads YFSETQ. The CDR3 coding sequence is TGCGCCAGCAGCCCAGCCGTAGCGGGAGCTGGCGAGCAGTACTTC. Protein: CASSPAVAGAGEQYF.

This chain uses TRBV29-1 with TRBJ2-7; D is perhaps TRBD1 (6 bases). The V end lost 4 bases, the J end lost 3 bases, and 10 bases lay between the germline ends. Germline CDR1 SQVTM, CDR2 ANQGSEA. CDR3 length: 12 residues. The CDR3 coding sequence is TGCAGCGTTGTGGGCAGGGGCTACGAGCAGTACTTC. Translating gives CSVVGRGYEQYF.

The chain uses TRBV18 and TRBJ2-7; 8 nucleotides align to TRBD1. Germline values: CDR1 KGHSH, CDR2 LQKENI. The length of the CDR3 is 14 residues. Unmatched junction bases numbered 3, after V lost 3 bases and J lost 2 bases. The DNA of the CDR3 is TGTGCCAGCTCACCCAGGACAGGGACCTACGAGCAGTACTTC. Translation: CASSPRTGTYEQYF.

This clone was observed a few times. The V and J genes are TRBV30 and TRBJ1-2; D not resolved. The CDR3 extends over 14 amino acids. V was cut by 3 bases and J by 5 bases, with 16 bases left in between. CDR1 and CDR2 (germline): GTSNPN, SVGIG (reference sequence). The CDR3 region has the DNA TGTGCCTGGAGGTATGGGCCGGGAATTTATGGCTACACCTTC. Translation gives CAWRYGPGIYGYTF. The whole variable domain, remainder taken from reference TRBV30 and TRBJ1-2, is SQTIHQWPATLVQPVGSPLSLECTVEGTSNPNLYWYRQAAGRGLQLLFYSVGIGQISSEVPQNLSASRPQDRQFILSSKKLLLSDSGFYLCAWRYGPGIYGYTFGSGTRLTVV.

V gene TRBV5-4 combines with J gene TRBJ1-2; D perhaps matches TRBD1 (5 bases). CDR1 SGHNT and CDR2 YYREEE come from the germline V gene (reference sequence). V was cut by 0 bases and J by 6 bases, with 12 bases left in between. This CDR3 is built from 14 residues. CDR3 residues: CASSLGAGRHGYTF. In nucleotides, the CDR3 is TGTGCCAGCAGCTTGGGTGCGGGGCGTCATGGCTACACCTTC.

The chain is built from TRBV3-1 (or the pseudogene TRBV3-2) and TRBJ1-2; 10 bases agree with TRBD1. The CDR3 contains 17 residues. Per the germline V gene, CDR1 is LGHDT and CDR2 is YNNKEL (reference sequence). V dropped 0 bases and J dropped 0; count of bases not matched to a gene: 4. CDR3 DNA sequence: TGTGCCAGCAGCCAAGATCTTGGGACAGGGGCTAACTATGGCTACACCTTC. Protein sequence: CASSQDLGTGANYGYTF.

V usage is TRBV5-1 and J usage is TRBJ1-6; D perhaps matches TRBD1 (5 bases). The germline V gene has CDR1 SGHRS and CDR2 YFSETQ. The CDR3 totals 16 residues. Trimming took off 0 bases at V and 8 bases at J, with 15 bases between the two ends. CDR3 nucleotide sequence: TGCGCCAGCAGCTTGGTAGGTCCAGGGATTGATTCACCCCTCCACTTT. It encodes CASSLVGPGIDSPLHF.

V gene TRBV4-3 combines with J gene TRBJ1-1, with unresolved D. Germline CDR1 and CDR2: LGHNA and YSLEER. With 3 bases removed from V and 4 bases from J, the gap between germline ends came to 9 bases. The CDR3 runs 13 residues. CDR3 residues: CASSHDYSTEAFF. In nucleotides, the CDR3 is TGCGCCAGCAGCCACGATTACAGCACTGAAGCTTTCTTT.